This TCR beta chain is drawn from a study of regulatory T cells in long-lasting Graves disease (dated by TCRdb to 2020 to 2022). Study-wide context: Antithyroid drugs had been taken for less than 3 months by newly diagnosed Graves' disease patients. Patients with persistent Graves' disease were compared with patients with newly diagnosed Graves' disease using TCR sequencing and RNA sequencing of peripheral blood. The study was conducted in China and was registered as a clinical trial. A total of about 35 samples underwent TCR sequencing: about 13 from persistent and roughly 20 from newly diagnosed Graves' disease patients. Paper-wide results and their limitations: Preferential use of TRBV28, TRBJ1-2 and TRBJ2-5 was observed in persistent disease, whereas TRBV20-1 and TRBJ2-1 were favored in newly diagnosed disease. Compared with newly diagnosed patients, patients with persistent Graves' disease had lower TCR Shannon entropy and fewer highly expanded clones, which suggests clonal expansion. Patients with persistent disease shared more public clonotypes (about 2,700) than newly diagnosed patients did (approximately 990). The study examined only peripheral blood because the primary lesion, thyroid tissue, could not be accessed. Only the TCR beta chain was sequenced and analyzed. The authors acknowledged the small sample size as a limitation that may reduce accuracy.

V has 0 bases trimmed and J has 7 bases trimmed; junction bases matching no gene number 13. The CDR3 measures 17 amino acids from cysteine to phenylalanine. Only CDR3 DNA remains: 51 bases, in frame from the first base. The germline V gene (reference sequence) gives CDR1 as DFQATT and CDR2 as SNEGSKA. This clonotype was seen repeatedly, ten times or more. Its cognate antigen has yet to be identified. The sample holds no much larger clone one base away, and base qualities are not on file. The intended sense of this specimen's time point label: newly diagnosed GD, antithyroid drugs for less than 3 months. For both TCR sequencing and RNA sequencing, RNA was extracted from PBMCs using TRIzol. Graves' disease was diagnosed according to American Thyroid Association guidelines. Recruitment of patients was carried out at an endocrinology department in Xi'an, China. Each patient gave approximately 10 milliliters of peripheral blood, collected in an EDTA anticoagulant tube. Ficoll Paque Plus density gradient separation was used to isolate PBMCs, and no additional T cell sorting was done. An Agilent 2100 Bioanalyzer and agarose gel were used to assess RNA quality, and a NanoDrop 2000 was used to measure RNA concentration.

Library generation was performed with multiplex PCR. The run used an Illumina HiSeq 4000. TCR beta libraries were built with iRepertoire HTBI primers and Arm-PCR amplification of CDR3 regions. Before sequencing, the PCR products underwent gel purification. The paper's data handling went like this. A total of fewer than 65 TRBV and 14 TRBJ segments were identified across samples and were used for gene usage analysis of CDR3 amino acid clonotypes. COPE and FqMerger were used to merge the filtered high-quality paired reads into contigs. BLAST was used to align contigs to the IMGT TRBV, TRBD and TRBJ reference genes, and CDR3 was defined following IMGT. Any clonotype with a frequency above 0.1% was classified as a highly expanded clone. Shannon entropy served as the measure of repertoire diversity, while the Gini coefficient captured V-J evenness. A clonotype found in more than one individual was treated as public. TCRdb reanalyzed the raw reads on its own, using fastp at Q25 for trimming and MiXCR for clone calling, and kept in-frame beta chains. Each entry is one CDR3 protein sequence, shown with its most common DNA and genes. In this record, the V and J calls reflect TCRdb's handling and not the investigators' own analysis. This sample has around 450,000 distinct CDR3 sequences in its table, and 15% to 20% of those were observed once. The ten largest make up 12% of the sample.

These same data were also listed under a study on T cells in Graves' hyperthyroidism and ophthalmopathy. Looking at the second paper: Stable Graves' hyperthyroidism was defined as the absence of progression to ophthalmopathy over 18 months of follow-up. Hyperthyroidism patients were newly diagnosed, with disease duration under 2 months, and aged 18 to 65 years. Any patient with an uncontrolled infection, another autoimmune disease, pregnancy or lactation was excluded. Diagnoses were established on the basis of clinical symptoms, serum thyroxine and TRAb, thyroid ultrasound, and orbital computed tomography. For the first round of RT-PCR on the TCR CDR3, the HTBI primer set was used together with the Qiagen OneStep RT-PCR kit. Blood samples also contained most of the expanded thyroid clonotypes (frequency above 0.001), which suggests that blood repertoires may reflect thyroid immune responses. A 13 V-J signature model separated ophthalmopathy from stable hyperthyroidism, with 87.88% sensitivity and 81% to 83% specificity in cross-validation and 80%/75% in testing. During validation, the model predicted progression to ophthalmopathy a median of approximately six months ahead of onset, with around 70% sensitivity and less than 85% specificity. To identify TCR V-J signatures that set the groups apart, the researchers used a discovery cohort of 100 patients, made up of around 40 with Graves' ophthalmopathy and about 55 with stable Graves' hyperthyroidism. An independent validation cohort of around 19 hyperthyroidism patients and about 16 patients who later progressed to ophthalmopathy tested prospective prediction of ophthalmopathy. The 80 to 100 discovery patients were randomly divided into training and test sets at a 7:3 ratio. Thyroid tissue and blood T-cell repertoires from more than 5 Graves' hyperthyroidism patients were also compared in the study. Following sampling, methimazole starting at 30 mg daily was given to hyperthyroidism patients, and high-dose intravenous methylprednisolone was given to ophthalmopathy patients. Libraries were constructed in a second round of multiplex PCR, after which size selection and purification were carried out. Paired-end sequencing of the libraries was performed with 100 bp reads on an Illumina HiSeq2000. Raw data were processed with SOAPnuke, discarding reads with adapters, uncalled bases, mean Phred below 15, or no exact constant-primer or identifier match. High-quality paired reads were merged using COPE v1.2.5, and each unique nucleotide sequence was defined as a clonotype. Clonotypes were aligned to IMGT TRBV, TRBD and TRBJ reference segments using MiTCR v1.1. The analysis was restricted to V-J combinations with a frequency above 0.0001, which together covered over 99% of the repertoires. A TCS score was defined as the ratio between F50 (clonal expansion) and ExV (chaos), using BLOSUM62-based TCRdist between CDR3 peptides within each V-J. Welch's t-statistics and random forest reduced 500 to 650 V-J features to 13, which were used in a naive Bayes classifier (R e1071). Sample size was not statistically predetermined, and blinding of investigators to group allocation was not performed. According to the paper, TCR Vbeta CDR3 sequencing was carried out on about 140 peripheral blood samples, which came from fewer than 50 ophthalmopathy, 75 or so hyperthyroidism and roughly 17 progressor patients.

The chain is made from TRBV20-1 and TRBJ2-1, with 9 bases aligning to TRBD2. The source is a middle-aged man with Graves disease. Donor details come from another sample of the same person, matched by shared clones. Sequencing was performed on peripheral blood mononuclear cells (PBMCs), taken at new diagnosis, from a patient treated with antithyroid drugs. The CDR3 region has the sequence CSARDPWASGNGNEQFF. The DNA sequence is TGCAGTGCTAGAGATCCGTGGGCTAGCGGGAATGGTAATGAGCAGTTCTTC.